These 11 T cell receptor beta chains were sequenced from one sample in a study of OX40 agonist ivuxolimab in advanced cancers. Libraries were prepared by immunoSEQ multiplex PCR; TCRdb keeps only in-frame clonotypes and omits some of them. The sample lists tens of thousands of clones, roughly nine tenths seen once, with about 1.1% in the top ten. The sequences come from CD4+ or CD8+ T cells sorted from blood, collected in a trial of the OX40 agonist ivuxolimab. Source of these receptors: an adult with an advanced solid tumor such as melanoma, head and neck, liver or kidney cancer.

V usage is TRBV7-6 and J usage is TRBJ2-2; TRBD1 matches at 8 bases. After removal of 4 bases from V and 6 bases from J, the junction contained 10 bases not matched to a gene. This CDR3 comprises 16 residues. Germline CDR1 SGHVS, CDR2 FNYEAQ. CDR3 nucleotides: TGTGCCAGCAGCTATGGACAGGGAAGGGGAGCCGGGGAGCTGTTTTTT. Encoded protein: CASSYGQGRGAGELFF. The whole variable domain, filled in from reference TRBV7-6 and TRBJ2-2, reads GAGVSQSPRYKVTKRGQDVALRCDPISGHVSLYWYRQALGQGPEFLTYFNYEAQQDKSGLPNDRFSAERPEGSISTLTIQRTEQRDSAMYRCASSYGQGRGAGELFFGEGSRLTVL.

The gene calls are TRBV28 and TRBJ1-3; no definite D call. This CDR3 is built from 17 residues. Germline V gene lookup returns CDR1 MDHEN and CDR2 SYDVKM. Trimming took off 5 bases at V and 0 bases at J, with 17 bases between the two ends. The CDR3 region is CASSTTRPQDSGNTIYF. In DNA, the CDR3 is TGTGCCAGCAGTACCACCCGACCGCAAGACTCTGGAAACACCATATATTTT.

Comment on this clone: The same CDR3 arises from other DNA sequences in this sample as well. J is TRBJ2-2 and V is TRBV11-2; D remains unclear. CDR1 and CDR2 from the germline V gene are SGHAT and FQNNGV. Trimming removed 5 bases from V and 1 base from J, with 8 bases in between. This CDR3 has 14 residues. The CDR3 protein is CASSPALNTGELFF. DNA of the CDR3: TGTGCCAGCAGCCCCGCTTTGAACACCGGGGAGCTGTTTTTT.

This rearrangement joins TRBV30 to TRBJ1-3, with D uncertain. CDR1 and CDR2 from the germline V gene are GTSNPN and SVGIG (reference sequence). This CDR3 comprises 14 residues. V lost 2 bases and J 4 bases, leaving 12 bases between the germline ends. The CDR3 here is CAWSPSTRGNTIYF. DNA of the CDR3: TGTGCCTGGAGTCCTTCTACACGGGGAAACACCATATATTTT.

This clone was recorded only once. This chain uses TRBV6-5 with TRBJ2-7, with 9 bases matching TRBD1. With 4 bases clipped from V and 2 bases from J, the junction kept 3 bases outside the gene matches. CDR1 and CDR2 from the germline V gene are MNHEY and SVGAGI. The CDR3 spans 14 residues. The CDR3 here is CASSSGTGTYEQYF. CDR3 sequence (DNA): TGTGCCAGCAGTTCCGGGACAGGGACCTACGAGCAGTACTTC.

This clone has a handful of counts. The rearrangement links TRBV4-3 to TRBJ1-1, with D possibly being TRBD1 (5 bases). Germline V gene lookup returns CDR1 LGHNA and CDR2 YSLEER. Trimming took off 1 base at V and 6 bases at J, with 9 bases between the two ends. This CDR3 has 13 amino acids. CDR3 protein: CASSQGGTSEAFF. CDR3 nucleotides: TGCGCCAGCAGCCAAGGCGGGACTTCTGAAGCTTTCTTT.

This chain uses TRBV5-4 with TRBJ2-3; 7 positions agree with TRBD1. Germline lookup yields CDR1 SGHNT and CDR2 YYREEE (reference sequence). The CDR3 contains 15 residues. J gave up 2 bases and V 4 bases, and 7 bases lay outside the gene matches. The CDR3: CASSRVGQITDTQYF. The CDR3 DNA follows: TGTGCCAGCAGCCGCGTGGGACAGATCACAGATACGCAGTATTTT. The complete variable domain, with remaining parts taken from reference TRBV5-4 and TRBJ2-3, reads ETGVTQSPTHLIKTRGQQVTLRCSSQSGHNTVSWYQQALGQGPQFIFQYYREEENGRGNFPPRFSGLQFPNYSSELNVNALELDDSALYLCASSRVGQITDTQYFGPGTRLTVL.

J is TRBJ2-3 and V is TRBV29-1, with TRBD2 as a possible D gene (5 bases). The germline V and J ends were trimmed by 6 bases and 5 bases, with 12 bases remaining between them. The CDR3 runs 12 residues. In germline, CDR1 is SQVTM, CDR2 ANQGSEA. This CDR3 reads CSVLGDLDTQYF. The CDR3 nucleotides are TGCAGCGTCCTGGGAGATTTAGATACGCAGTATTTT.

The chain joins TRBV28 to TRBJ2-2, with D possibly being TRBD1 (5 bases). Germline-derived CDR1 and CDR2 are MDHEN and SYDVKM. Between the trimmed V and J ends, which lost 1 base and 0 bases, there was a span of 6 bases. The CDR3 runs to 15 residues. The CDR3 reads CASSLYRTNTGELFF. In DNA, the CDR3 is TGTGCCAGCAGTTTATACAGGACGAACACCGGGGAGCTGTTTTTT.

V usage is TRBV7-9 and J usage is TRBJ2-7; 8 bases line up with TRBD2. The trim removed 0 bases at V and 2 bases at J, leaving 3 bases unmatched. Germline V gene lookup returns CDR1 SEHNR and CDR2 FQNEAQ (reference sequence). There are 15 residues in the CDR3. Written as DNA, the CDR3 is TGTGCCAGCAGCTTAGCAGGTAGCGGGGCCTACGAGCAGTACTTC. Translating gives CASSLAGSGAYEQYF.

This clone was detected once. The J gene is TRBJ1-5, the V gene TRBV7-2; 7 positions agree with TRBD1. Germline CDR1 SGHTA, CDR2 FQGNSA. The CDR3 is 15 residues long. Germline trimming cut 5 bases from V and 4 bases from J; bases unmatched to any gene: 8. The DNA of the CDR3 is TGTGCCAGCAGCCACCGGACAGGACCAAATCAGCCCCAGCATTTT. It codes for CASSHRTGPNQPQHF.